This T cell receptor beta chain was sequenced during a study of blood T cell repertoires in COVID-19. Study overall: The United States, Italy and Spain supplied acute and convalescent COVID-19 samples. The cDNA or gDNA used as material had been derived from T cells, B-cell-depleted T cells, or PBMCs.

Germline lookup yields CDR1 SGHVS and CDR2 FQNEAQ. The V and J ends lost 2 bases and 9 bases respectively, with 26 bases between them. The CDR3 runs 18 residues. As originally analysed: Using reference gene primer amplification, nucleated cell counts were estimated. Repertoires were generated with immunoSEQ multiplex PCR, while TCRdb's copy carries only in-frame clones and drops some. V, J and clone size were drawn from that table, and D and trimming were deduced from the DNA. The table shows roughly 81,000 clones, with 91% occurring only once. This rearrangement joins TRBV7-8 to TRBJ1-5; D possibly corresponds to TRBD1 (5 bases). The source material was peripheral blood. This TCR was sampled from a woman aged 45-65 years in a cohort sampled during active COVID-19. The CDR3 protein is CASSLLIRGSPLGWPQHF. CDR3 in DNA: TGTGCCAGCAGCTTACTCATAAGGGGATCCCCTCTCGGTTGGCCCCAGCATTTT.